The source of this T cell receptor (beta chain) is a study of T cells in women clearing cervical HPV infection. The overall study: Case blood drawn at lesion detection; control blood after infection cleared.

Genomic DNA, averaging roughly 1,200 ng per sample, yielded TCR beta CDR3 via immunoSEQ. The assay was immunoSEQ multiplex PCR, and TCRdb's table has in-frame clones only and misses some. The sample data list 10,000 to 15,000 clones. Germline CDR1 reads LNHDA; CDR2 reads SQIVND (reference sequence). V gave up 6 bases and J gave up 5 bases, with 16 bases separating them. The CDR3 totals 14 residues. As concerns this clone: The CDR3 goes on 3 residues after the read ends, and that part is filled in from the germline J gene.

This TCR was sampled from a woman between 18 and 69 years old with a cervical HPV16 infection that either progressed to CIN3+ or cleared (not recorded which). Specimen: blood buffy coat. The chain links TRBV19 to TRBJ1-1; D may be TRBD1 (6 bases). CDR3 bases read: TGTGCCAGTAGCCTCGCAGGGGCCCGGACTGAA. It translates to CASSLAGARTE. The complete CDR3 reads CASSLAGARTEAFF.